This T cell receptor (beta chain) was captured in a study of T-cell reconstitution after alpha-beta-depleted transplantation in children. General observations from the study: Fresh T-cell production supplied most of the T-cell counts and diversity seen one year after transplant. About two months after transplant, alpha-beta T cells reportedly came from several hundred expanded graft clones.

Trimming removed 5 bases at V and 4 bases at J, with 25 bases between. The CDR3 is 18 amino acids. CDR1 is SGHVS, CDR2 FQNEAQ, per germline. At least ten counts were recorded for this clonotype. As yet, its antigen is unknown. Preparation of the TCRbeta library used unique molecular identifiers. TCRdb redid the calling of the PCR reads with MiXCR, one entry per CDR3 protein. The sample yields fewer than 700,000 distinct CDR3 sequences, under 25% seen once. The sequenced sample was PBMCs, mostly from graft donor cells, obtained 360 days after TCRalphabeta/CD19-depleted stem cell transplant. The chain joins TRBV7-8 to TRBJ2-3; maybe TRBD2 (6 bases). The sequence derives from a boy less than two years old who had a stem cell transplant for acute myeloid leukemia, so the T cells may come from the graft donor. In DNA form, the CDR3 reads TGTGCCAGCAGCCAACCCCACGGAGGGGAAGGGGATCCAGATACGCAGTATTTT. This codes for CASSQPHGGEGDPDTQYF. Combining the CDR3 with reference TRBV7-8 and TRBJ2-3 gives the whole variable domain GAGVSQSPRYKVAKRGQDVALRCDPISGHVSLFWYQQALGQGPEFLTYFQNEAQLDKSGLPSDRFFAERPEGSVSTLKIQRTQQEDSAVYLCASSQPHGGEGDPDTQYFGPGTRLTVL.